The TCR beta chain under discussion was sequenced for a study of T cell responses to AZD1222 COVID-19 vaccine. Overall study results and limits: Among AZD1222 vaccinees, only five or six were seropositive at baseline.

Concerning this clone itself: What it recognizes is unknown.

The CDR3 contains 14 residues. Between the trimmed V and J ends, which lost 0 bases and 7 bases, there was a span of 8 bases. Per germline, CDR1 SGHRS and CDR2 YFSETQ. Clones were sequenced by immunoSEQ multiplex PCR, and TCRdb holds only the in-frame ones, with some missing. Here the sample spans around 120,000 clones, approximately 83% being singletons. The sequencing here drew on peripheral blood, taken on day 0 of AZD1222 vaccination. The receptor was derived from an adult in good health. The V call is TRBV5-1, the J call TRBJ1-6, with D uncertain. The CDR3 coding sequence is TGCGCCAGCAGCTTGGTAGGGTTGAATTCACCCCTCCACTTT. Protein product: CASSLVGLNSPLHF.